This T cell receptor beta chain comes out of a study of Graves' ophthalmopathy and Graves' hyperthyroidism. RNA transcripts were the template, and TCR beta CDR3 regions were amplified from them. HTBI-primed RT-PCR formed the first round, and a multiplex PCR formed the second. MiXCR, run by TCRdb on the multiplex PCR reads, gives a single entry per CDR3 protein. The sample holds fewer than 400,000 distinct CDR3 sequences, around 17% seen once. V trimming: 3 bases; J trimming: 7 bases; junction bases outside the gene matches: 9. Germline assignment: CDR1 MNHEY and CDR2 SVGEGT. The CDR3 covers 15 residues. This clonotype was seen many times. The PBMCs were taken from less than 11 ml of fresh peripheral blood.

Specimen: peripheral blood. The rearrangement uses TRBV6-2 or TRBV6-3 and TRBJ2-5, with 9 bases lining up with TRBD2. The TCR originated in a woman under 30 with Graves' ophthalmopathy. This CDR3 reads CASSYPLAGMWTQYF. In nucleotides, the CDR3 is TGTGCCAGCAGTTATCCGCTAGCGGGAATGTGGACCCAGTACTTC.